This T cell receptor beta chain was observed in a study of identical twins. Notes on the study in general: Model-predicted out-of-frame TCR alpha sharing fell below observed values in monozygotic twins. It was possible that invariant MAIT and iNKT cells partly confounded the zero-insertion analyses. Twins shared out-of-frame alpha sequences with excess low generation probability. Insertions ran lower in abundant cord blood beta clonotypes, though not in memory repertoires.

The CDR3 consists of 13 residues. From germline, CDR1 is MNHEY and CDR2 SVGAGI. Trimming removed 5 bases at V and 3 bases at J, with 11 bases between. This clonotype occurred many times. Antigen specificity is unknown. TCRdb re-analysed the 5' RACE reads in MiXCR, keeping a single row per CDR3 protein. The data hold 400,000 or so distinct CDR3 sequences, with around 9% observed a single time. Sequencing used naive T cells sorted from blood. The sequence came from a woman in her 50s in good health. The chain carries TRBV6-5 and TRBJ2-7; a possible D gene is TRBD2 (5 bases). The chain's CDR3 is CASSSGVGYEQYF. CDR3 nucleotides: TGTGCCAGCAGTAGCGGCGTGGGCTACGAGCAGTACTTC.